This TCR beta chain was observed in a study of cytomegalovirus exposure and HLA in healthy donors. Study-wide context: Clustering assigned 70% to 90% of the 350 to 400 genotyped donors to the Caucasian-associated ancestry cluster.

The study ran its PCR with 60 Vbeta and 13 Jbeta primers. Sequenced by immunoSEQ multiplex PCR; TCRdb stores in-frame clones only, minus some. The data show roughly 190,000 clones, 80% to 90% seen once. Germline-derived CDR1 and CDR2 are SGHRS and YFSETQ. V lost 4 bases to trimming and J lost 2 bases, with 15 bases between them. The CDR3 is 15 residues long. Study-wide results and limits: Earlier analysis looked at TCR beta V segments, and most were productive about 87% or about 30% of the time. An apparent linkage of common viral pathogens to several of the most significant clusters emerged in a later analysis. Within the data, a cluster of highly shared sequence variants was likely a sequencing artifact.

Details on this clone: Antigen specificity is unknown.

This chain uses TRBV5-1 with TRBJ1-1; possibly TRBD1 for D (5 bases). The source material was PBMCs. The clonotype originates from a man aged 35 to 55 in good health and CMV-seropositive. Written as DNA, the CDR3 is TGCGCCAGCAGCAGGACAAAAACATCAAACACTGAAGCTTTCTTT. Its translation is CASSRTKTSNTEAFF.